This is a list of T cell receptor beta chains from one sample in a study of blood T cell repertoires in COVID-19. This table comes from immunoSEQ multiplex PCR, and its TCRdb copy is limited to in-frame clones, with some not included. The sample has around 260,000 clones, around four fifths seen once. The source material was peripheral blood. The origin of the receptors is a woman aged 45-65 years who had recovered from COVID-19. CDR3s include the opening cysteine and the closing phenylalanine or tryptophan. A D gene is named only where the DNA matches it firmly. Only some rows state a clone size, as once, few, many or a class for expanded clones.

>TRBJ1-1|-|-|TRBV7-2
TGTGCCAGCAGCTTGGCAGGGGTTAGCACTGAAGCTTTCTTT
CASSLAGVSTEAFF
>TRBJ2-3|once|TRBD2|TRBV5-1
TGCGCCAGCAGCTTGGAATCTTTAGCGGGGGTAGATACGCAGTATTTT
CASSLESLAGVDTQYF
>TRBJ2-1|-|-|TRBV11-3
TGTGCCAGCAGCCCCGGTGCCTACAATGAGCAGTTCTTC
CASSPGAYNEQFF
>TRBJ2-3|many|TRBD2|TRBV11-2
TGTGCCAGCAGCCCGACTAGCGGGGGGCTCACAGATACGCAGTATTTT
CASSPTSGGLTDTQYF
>TRBJ1-1|-|TRBD1|TRBV14
TGTGCCAGCAGCCCCCCCCGGACAGGGGGCGCGACTGAAGCTTTCTTT
CASSPPRTGGATEAFF
>TRBJ1-2|-|TRBD1|TRBV7-3
TGTGCCAGCTCACGGACAGGGGGAGACGATGGCTACACCTTC
CASSRTGGDDGYTF
>TRBJ2-7|-|-|TRBV15
TGTGCCACCAGCAGTAAACCAGGGGAACCCTACGAGCAGTACTTC
CATSSKPGEPYEQYF
>TRBJ2-7|-|TRBD1|TRBV28
TGTGCCAGCAGCTCCTTCGACAGGGGGCTCTACGAGCAGTACTTC
CASSSFDRGLYEQYF
>TRBJ2-7|-|TRBD1|TRBV11-2
TGTGCCAGCAGCATCGGGACAGTCACCTACGAGCAGTACTTC
CASSIGTVTYEQYF
>TRBJ2-7|-|TRBD2|TRBV5-1
TGCGCCAGCAGCTTGGTCGGACTAGCGGGGGGCGATATCGGGGAGCAGTACTTC
CASSLVGLAGGDIGEQYF
>TRBJ1-1|-|-|TRBV11-2
TGTGCCAGCAGCTTAGTCCGGACGGGATTCACTGAAGCTTTCTTT
CASSLVRTGFTEAFF
>TRBJ2-7|-|-|TRBV24-1
TGTGCCACCATCCATCAAGCGGCACACCACCAAATGACCTACGAGCAGTACTTC
CATIHQAAHHQMTYEQYF
>TRBJ1-3|-|-|TRBV28
TGTGCCACTACGACGGGGGGAAGAAACACCATATATTTT
CATTTGGRNTIYF
>TRBJ2-7|-|TRBD1|TRBV12-3/TRBV12-4
TGTGCCAGCAGAGGGGGACAGGGCTACGAGCAGTACTTC
CASRGGQGYEQYF
>TRBJ2-1|-|-|TRBV20-1
TGCAGTGCTAGACGGGATGAGCAGTTCTTC
CSARRDEQFF
>TRBJ2-5|-|-|TRBV7-3
TGTGTCAGCAGCTCCACAGGGAGTTCGGAGACCCAGTACTTC
CVSSSTGSSETQYF
>TRBJ2-1|-|TRBD2|TRBV11-2
TGTGCCAGCGAGACTAGCGGGCTACCTACTCCACTTGAGCAGTTCTTC
CASETSGLPTPLEQFF
>TRBJ2-1|-|-|TRBV7-2
TGTGCCAGCAGCTTAGTCAACAGTCAGAATGAGCAGTTCTTC
CASSLVNSQNEQFF
>TRBJ2-7|-|TRBD1|TRBV18
TGTGCCAGCTCAAAGGGACAGAACTACGAGCAGTACTTC
CASSKGQNYEQYF
>TRBJ1-4|few|-|TRBV12-3/TRBV12-4
TGTGCCAGCAGTTTAGGTGGAGGGGAAAAACTGTTTTTT
CASSLGGGEKLFF
>TRBJ2-1|-|-|TRBV30
TGTGCCTGGAGTTGGCAGGAACTCTACAATGAGCAGTTCTTC
CAWSWQELYNEQFF